What follows describes a single T cell receptor beta chain. Only in-frame clones appear in the TCRdb table, and some are missing; sequencing was by immunoSEQ multiplex PCR. This sample yields nearly 25,000 clones, of which around 88% are seen a single time; roughly 4.5% belongs to the top ten. Time point here: pre-treatment baseline. The sample originates from a study of blood T cell dynamics during melanoma immunotherapy. The V gene's germline CDR1 is SNHLY and CDR2 FYNNEI. V lost 5 bases, J lost 2 bases, and 16 bases lay in between. There are 15 residues in the CDR3. The rearrangement uses TRBV2 and TRBJ2-7, with D possibly being TRBD2 (6 bases). The sample here was blood, taken from a patient treated with checkpoint blockade. The clonotype comes from a human donor with melanoma. The CDR3 nucleotides read TGTGCCAGCAGTCCTCGGGGACTGGAAGCCTACGAGCAGTACTTC. Residues: CASSPRGLEAYEQYF.